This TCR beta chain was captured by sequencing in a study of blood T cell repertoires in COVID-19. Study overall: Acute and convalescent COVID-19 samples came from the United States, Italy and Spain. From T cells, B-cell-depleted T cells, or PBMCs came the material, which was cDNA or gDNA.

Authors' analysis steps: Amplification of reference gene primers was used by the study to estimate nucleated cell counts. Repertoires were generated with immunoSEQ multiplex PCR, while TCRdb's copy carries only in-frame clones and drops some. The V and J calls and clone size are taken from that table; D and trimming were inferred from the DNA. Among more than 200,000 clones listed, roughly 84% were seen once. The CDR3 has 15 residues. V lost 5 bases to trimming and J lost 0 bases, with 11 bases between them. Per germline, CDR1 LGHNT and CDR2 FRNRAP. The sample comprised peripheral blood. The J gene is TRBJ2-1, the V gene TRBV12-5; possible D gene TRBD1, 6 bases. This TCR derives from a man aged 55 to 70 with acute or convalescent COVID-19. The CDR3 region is CASGTGQTSYNEQFF. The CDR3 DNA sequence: TGTGCTAGTGGTACTGGACAGACCTCCTACAATGAGCAGTTCTTC.